This T cell receptor (beta chain) comes out of a study of Tregs in tolerant kidney transplant recipients. Findings and caveats of the study: No direct test of biological reproducibility was done here. Findings come from small patient numbers and require larger validation.

Thawed PBMCs were FACS-sorted into unstimulated CD4+CD25+CD127- regulatory T cells, CD4+CD25- non-regulatory cells, CD4 and CD8 cells. Profiling relied on immunoSEQ multiplex PCR, and the TCRdb table lists in-frame clones only, not all of them. The table records 240,000 or so clones, around 82% of them present only once. With regard to this clone: What it recognizes is unknown.

Losses at the gene ends were 4 bases for V and 2 bases for J; bases not matched to a gene: 7. The V gene's germline CDR1 is SGHTA and CDR2 FQGTGA. The CDR3 consists of 15 residues. Input material: CD4+ T cells from blood. This chain links TRBV7-3 with TRBJ2-5; 7 nucleotides match TRBD2. The source is a human donor in good health. The CDR3 loop is CASSSVGGGQETQYF. The CDR3 nucleotides are TGTGCCAGCAGCTCGGTGGGCGGGGGTCAAGAGACCCAGTACTTC.